The count of the clone carrying this T cell receptor beta chain is one. Its antigen remains unidentified. The data were produced by immunoSEQ multiplex PCR, yet TCRdb's version contains in-frame clones alone and is incomplete. The sample lists around 79,000 clones; over 75% were seen once. Prior autoimmune disease or systemic immunosuppression barred patients. The data stem from a study of OX40 agonist ivuxolimab in advanced cancers. Study-level information: Ivuxolimab is a fully human IgG2 antibody that activates OX40 (CD134). Partial responses were seen in three patients, one with hepatocellular carcinoma and two with cutaneous melanoma.

The CDR3 is 16 amino acids. Germline V CDR1 and CDR2: KGHSH, LQKENI. V trimming: 5 bases; J trimming: 9 bases; junction bases outside the gene matches: 17. Study-wide points: The mean number of expanded clones was higher in CD8+ T cells than in CD4+.

This TCR was sampled from an adult with an advanced solid tumor such as melanoma, head and neck, liver or kidney cancer. Sequences were derived from CD4+ or CD8+ T cells sorted from blood, sampled in a trial of the OX40 agonist ivuxolimab. The rearrangement links TRBV18 to TRBJ2-7; 9 nucleotides match TRBD2. CDR3 coding DNA: TGTGCCAGCTCATCCAGTTCTAGCGGGATGAGTGGGGGGCAGTACTTC. The encoded protein is CASSSSSSGMSGGQYF.